The table lists the clone carrying this TCR beta chain with a count of one. Its antigen remains unidentified. This may be a read error, as it is one base from a much larger clone. Naive CD8 T cells underwent sorting with the CD8+CD4-CCR7+CD45RA+ definition. The sample belongs to a study of molecular identifiers for immune sequencing clone quantification. It was with previously described methods and listed TCR primers that bulk TCR libraries were made. Each CDR3 protein is one row after TCRdb ran MiXCR on the PCR reads. The sample records more than 50,000 distinct CDR3 sequences, under 20% being singletons. The V end was cut by 4 bases, the J end by 0 bases, with 13 bases between. The germline gives CDR1 SGHRS, CDR2 YFSETQ. This CDR3 comprises 15 residues. Study-level findings and limits: Jurkat TCR RNA from one cell was spiked into fewer than 1.2 million naive cells, and it was reportedly detectable there. Clone sizes could be underestimated for highly expanded clones when identical TCR molecules share a barcode.

The receptor comes from a human donor in good health. Some libraries in this study had Jurkat cell RNA spiked in. The chain joins TRBV5-1 to TRBJ1-1; D might be TRBD1 (5 bases). Sequenced input: naive CD8+ T cells from blood, with Jurkat cell RNA spiked in. Subset reported: FACS-sorted CD8+CD4-CCR7+CD45RA+ naive T cells. In DNA, the CDR3 is TGCGCCAGCAGCGTGGGGGAGGCTGTGAACACTGAAGCTTTCTTT. Protein sequence: CASSVGEAVNTEAFF. The variable domain in full, completed from reference TRBV5-1 and TRBJ1-1, reads KAGVTQTPRYLIKTRGQQVTLSCSPISGHRSVSWYQQTPGQGLQFLFEYFSETQRNKGNFPGRFSGRQFSNSRSEMNVSTLELGDSALYLCASSVGEAVNTEAFFGQGTRLTVV.